The clone carrying this TCR beta chain was seen repeatedly, ten times or more. Antigen unknown. TCRdb re-analysed the reads in MiXCR, keeping a single row per CDR3 protein. The table records approximately 81,000 distinct CDR3 sequences, around 25% of them present only once. The CDR3 is 15 residues long. V was cut by 1 base and J by 0 bases, with 9 bases left in between. The sample belongs to a study of T cell repertoires in cytomegalovirus infection. In the study overall: Used in the study were CMV epitopes, some recently identified and HLA-C-restricted, others well-studied and HLA-B-restricted. Indications came from public TCR beta signatures; they pointed to CMV infection and to a matching HLA type.

The chain joins TRBV12-3 or TRBV12-4 to TRBJ1-2; D is ambiguous. The material was CD8+ T cells from cultured PBMCs, obtained from culture after CMV antigen stimulation. This clonotype was obtained from a human donor in good health (CMV status not recorded). Some clones in this sample may be carry-over from other donors' samples. The CDR3 DNA is TGTGCCAGCAGTTTAGGAGGGATCACTAACTATGGCTACACCTTC. Translation gives CASSLGGITNYGYTF.